These 21 T cell receptor beta chains share one sample of origin, sequenced in a study of molecular identifiers for immune sequencing clone quantification. TCRdb re-analysed the PCR reads in MiXCR, keeping a single row per CDR3 protein. The data contain under 350,000 distinct CDR3 sequences, roughly a quarter of them singletons. Sequencing was carried out using naive CD8+ T cells from blood, with Jurkat cell RNA spiked in. Noted subset: FACS-sorted CD8+CD4-CCR7+CD45RA+ naive T cells. The receptors were sampled from a human donor in good health. Some libraries in this study had Jurkat cell RNA spiked in.

In this sample, this clonotype turned up many times. CDR3 DNA: TGTGCCAGCAGCCCGGCCCTCGGGTCCGAGCAGTACTTC. Its translation is CASSPALGSEQYF. The chain combines TRBV5-4 with TRBJ2-7; D remains unclear. Per germline, CDR1 SGHNT and CDR2 YYREEE (reference sequence). The CDR3 extends over 13 amino acids. The V end was cut by 4 bases, the J end by 6 bases, with 14 bases between.

This clonotype was picked up one time. Germline and junction disagree at one end, which may indicate a read error. The V gene is TRBV28, the J gene TRBJ2-7; D call uncertain. The CDR3 is 15 residues long. Per germline, CDR1 MDHEN and CDR2 SYDVKM. The CDR3 sequence: CAGSLLVGSSYEQYF. The CDR3 nucleotides are TGTGCCGGCAGTTTATTGGTGGGTAGCTCCTACGAGCAGTACTTC.

This clonotype was detected ten times or more. V usage is TRBV9 and J usage is TRBJ2-7, with D possibly matching TRBD1 (5 bases). Trimming cost V 2 bases and J 4 bases, with 13 bases left between them. The germline gives CDR1 SGDLS, CDR2 YYNGEE. The CDR3 has 14 amino acids. The CDR3 here is CASSVDSLMYEQYF. In nucleotides, the CDR3 is TGTGCCAGCAGCGTCGACAGCCTAATGTACGAGCAGTACTTC.

The chain recombines TRBV27 with TRBJ2-7, with no clear D. Trimming cost V 6 bases and J 2 bases, with 11 bases left between them. Germline lookup yields CDR1 MNHEY and CDR2 SMNVEV (reference sequence). CDR3 size: 13 residues. The CDR3 DNA reads as TGTGCCAGCAGCCCCGGTGAGGCCTACGAGCAGTACTTC. It yields the protein CASSPGEAYEQYF.

Notes on this clonotype: Given a much more abundant clone one base away, this may be a read error. This sequence joins TRBV9 and TRBJ2-7, with D unresolved. Germline V gene data show CDR1 as SGDLS and CDR2 as YYNGEE. The CDR3 is made up of 14 amino acids. In DNA, the CDR3 is TGTGCCAGCAGCGTAGGCGGACCACCTTACGAGCGGTACTTC. It codes for CASSVGGPPYERYF.

As concerns this clonotype: A much larger clonotype is one base distant, so this may be a read error. The V gene is TRBV20-1, the J gene TRBJ1-1, with TRBD1 matching 10 bases. The CDR3 has 13 amino acids. In germline, CDR1 is DFQATT, CDR2 SNEGSKA (reference sequence). This chain's CDR3 is CSAKDRGRTDAFF. Written as DNA, the CDR3 is TGCAGTGCTAAAGACAGGGGGCGGACTGACGCTTTCTTT.

The chain recombines TRBV19 with TRBJ1-2; unclear D gene. CDR1 and CDR2 from the germline V gene are LNHDA and SQIVND (reference sequence). The V end lost 7 bases, the J end lost 1 base, and 16 bases lay between the germline ends. The CDR3 has 15 residues. The CDR3: CASTPMLQNNYGYTF. For the CDR3, the DNA is TGTGCCAGTACCCCGATGTTGCAAAATAACTATGGCTACACCTTC.

The chain carries TRBV6-6 and TRBJ2-7, with 11 bases that match TRBD2. J lost 2 bases, V lost 11 bases, and 2 bases had no gene match. The CDR3 runs 12 residues. Germline V gives CDR1 MNHNY, CDR2 SVGAGI (reference sequence). As DNA, the CDR3 is TGTGCCGTGGGACTAGCGGCCTACGAGCAGTACTTC. It yields the protein CAVGLAAYEQYF.

This clonotype was picked up many times. This rearrangement joins TRBV7-3 to TRBJ1-1, with TRBD1 matching 7 bases. This CDR3 contains 14 residues. The junction had 3 bases not matched to a gene; V was cut back by 4 bases and J by 1 base. CDR1 and CDR2 from the germline V gene are SGHTA and FQGTGA. The CDR3 here is CASSSGQENTEAFF. CDR3 bases: TGTGCCAGCAGCTCCGGACAGGAGAACACTGAAGCTTTCTTT. The entire variable domain, with the rest obtained from reference TRBV7-3 and TRBJ1-1, is as follows: GAGVSQTPSNKVTEKGKYVELRCDPISGHTALYWYRQSLGQGPEFLIYFQGTGAADDSGLPNDRFFAVRPEGSVSTLKIQRTERGDSAVYLCASSSGQENTEAFFGQGTRLTVV.

This clonotype was recorded at least ten times. The rearrangement joins TRBV29-1 to TRBJ2-3; D not resolved. V lost 3 bases and J lost 2, with 9 bases in between. Per germline, CDR1 SQVTM and CDR2 ANQGSEA. The CDR3 covers 13 residues. The CDR3, as DNA: TGCAGCGTTGATCTGGCAATCACAGATACGCAGTATTTT. Residues: CSVDLAITDTQYF.

The rearrangement uses TRBV10-3 and TRBJ2-2, with D hard to call. The CDR3 loop spans 14 amino acids. The germline V and J ends were trimmed by 4 bases and 9 bases, with 15 bases remaining between them. Germline V gene lookup returns CDR1 ENHRY and CDR2 SYGVKD. CDR3 protein: CAISAPTTARELFF. CDR3 DNA sequence: TGTGCCATCAGTGCCCCAACGACGGCCCGGGAGCTGTTTTTT.

As for this clonotype: A clone one base away is much larger, so this may be a read error. The CDR3 is CASSLKVGGGESTEAFF. The DNA of the CDR3 is TGTGCCAGCAGCTTGAAGGTGGGGGGGGGAGAAAGCACTGAAGCTTTCTTT. V usage is TRBV5-3 and J usage is TRBJ1-1, with D possibly being TRBD1 (5 bases). TRBV5-3 is an ORF for which the function is uncertain. This CDR3 has 17 residues.

The chain joins TRBV10-3 to TRBJ2-3; D is perhaps TRBD2 (6 bases). The CDR3 is made up of 13 amino acids. CDR1 and CDR2 (germline): ENHRY, SYGVKD. V lost 8 bases to trimming and J lost 4 bases, with 13 bases between them. Here the CDR3 reads CAILSGLSDTQYF. The CDR3 coding sequence is TGTGCCATCTTGAGCGGGCTCTCAGATACGCAGTATTTT.

This clonotype was counted at least ten times. The CDR3 DNA reads TGTGCCTGCGACATGGGTATGAACACTGAAGCTTTCTTT. Translation: CACDMGMNTEAFF. V is TRBV30 and J is TRBJ1-1; D unclear. This CDR3 comprises 13 residues. Trimming removed 6 bases from V and 0 bases from J, with 11 bases in between. CDR1 is GTSNPN and CDR2 is SVGIG in the germline V gene (reference sequence).

This clonotype was seen a few times. CDR3 protein: CSAPGQVHSYEQYF. CDR3 nucleotide sequence: TGCAGTGCCCCTGGACAGGTACACTCCTACGAGCAGTACTTC. The chain joins TRBV20-1 to TRBJ2-7, with 7 bases matching TRBD1. The CDR3 runs 14 residues. With 6 bases clipped from V and 0 bases from J, the junction kept 8 bases outside the gene matches. CDR1 is DFQATT, CDR2 SNEGSKA, per germline (reference sequence).

This clonotype was observed a handful of times. This chain uses TRBV7-9 with TRBJ2-1; tentative D call: TRBD2 (7 bases). Germline CDR1 is SEHNR and CDR2 is FQNEAQ (reference sequence). The germline V and J ends were trimmed by 5 bases and 4 bases, with 15 bases remaining between them. This CDR3 is built from 15 residues. The CDR3 DNA reads as TGTGCCAGCAGCCCGCCGGGGGGCGTATACAATGAGCAGTTCTTC. Protein sequence: CASSPPGGVYNEQFF.

This clonotype has at least ten counts. The chain carries TRBV5-1 and TRBJ2-2, with D hard to call. Trimming removed 4 bases from V and 2 bases from J, with 9 bases in between. This CDR3 comprises 14 residues. CDR1 is SGHRS, CDR2 YFSETQ, per germline. CDR3 DNA sequence: TGCGCCAGCAGCGAAGGGCCCAACACCGGGGAGCTGTTTTTT. Translating gives CASSEGPNTGELFF.

This sequence joins TRBV20-1 and TRBJ2-7; tentative D call: TRBD2 (5 bases). Per germline, CDR1 DFQATT and CDR2 SNEGSKA (reference sequence). Trimming stripped 4 bases from V and 2 bases from J, with 12 bases between. The CDR3 contains 13 residues. The CDR3 protein is CSAITGITYEQYF. The CDR3 DNA reads as TGCAGTGCTATAACCGGGATAACCTACGAGCAGTACTTC.

J is TRBJ2-3 and V is TRBV11-2, with D hard to call. The CDR3 runs to 12 residues. Trimming took off 5 bases at V and 6 bases at J, with 9 bases between the two ends. Germline V lookup: CDR1 SGHAT, CDR2 FQNNGV. The CDR3 nucleotides are TGTGCCAGCAGCCGGCCTTTGGATACGCAGTATTTT. Amino acid sequence: CASSRPLDTQYF.

The V call is TRBV7-6, the J call TRBJ2-2; tentatively, D is TRBD1 (6 bases). This CDR3 region has 18 residues. V shed 1 base and J shed 3 bases, with 18 bases lying between them. CDR1 and CDR2 (germline): SGHVS, FNYEAQ. DNA for the CDR3: TGTGCCAGCAGCTTAGACCGGACAGAGGGCGGGTACACCGGGGAGCTGTTTTTT. Encoded protein: CASSLDRTEGGYTGELFF. Full variable domain (remainder filled in from reference TRBV7-6 and TRBJ2-2): GAGVSQSPRYKVTKRGQDVALRCDPISGHVSLYWYRQALGQGPEFLTYFNYEAQQDKSGLPNDRFSAERPEGSISTLTIQRTEQRDSAMYRCASSLDRTEGGYTGELFFGEGSRLTVL.

Regarding this clonotype: A single base separates this from a much larger clone, so it may be a read error. This chain connects TRBV9 to TRBJ1-4; 7 nucleotides agree with TRBD1. This CDR3 has 14 amino acids. Germline CDR1 SGDLS, CDR2 YYNGEE. Written as DNA, the CDR3 is TGTGCCAGCAGCGGAGGGGACAGTAATAAAAAACTGTTTTTT. Residues: CASSGGDSNKKLFF.